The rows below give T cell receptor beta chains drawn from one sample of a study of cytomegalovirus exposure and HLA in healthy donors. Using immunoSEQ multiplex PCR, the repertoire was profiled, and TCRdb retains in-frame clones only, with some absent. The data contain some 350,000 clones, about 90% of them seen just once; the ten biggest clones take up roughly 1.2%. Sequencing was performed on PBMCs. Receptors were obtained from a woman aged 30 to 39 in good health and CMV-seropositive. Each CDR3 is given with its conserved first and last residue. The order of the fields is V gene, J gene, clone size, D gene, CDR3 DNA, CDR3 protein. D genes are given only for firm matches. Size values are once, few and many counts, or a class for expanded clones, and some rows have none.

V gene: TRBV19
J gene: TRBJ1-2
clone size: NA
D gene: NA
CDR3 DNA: TGTGCCAGTAGTATTACGGGTACGGCTGGCTACACCTTC
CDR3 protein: CASSITGTAGYTF

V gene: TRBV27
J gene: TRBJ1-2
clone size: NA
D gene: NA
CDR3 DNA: TGTGCCAGTCTAAGTAGGGGGGTAGGGGGTAACTATGGCTACACCTTC
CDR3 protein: CASLSRGVGGNYGYTF

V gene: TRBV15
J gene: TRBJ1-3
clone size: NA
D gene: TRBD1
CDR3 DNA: TGTGCCACCAGCACAACCGGGACAGGGACCTCTGGAAACACCATATATTTT
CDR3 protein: CATSTTGTGTSGNTIYF

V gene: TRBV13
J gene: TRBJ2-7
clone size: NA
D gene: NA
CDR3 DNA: TGTGCCAGCAGCTTCGGTGACATATTAAGTCAAAGCAACACCTCCTACGAGCAGTACTTC
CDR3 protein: CASSFGDILSQSNTSYEQYF

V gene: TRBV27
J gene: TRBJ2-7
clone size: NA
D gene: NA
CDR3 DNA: TGTGCCAGCAGTTTACAAGCCGTGAGCTCCTACGAGCAGTACTTC
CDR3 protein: CASSLQAVSSYEQYF

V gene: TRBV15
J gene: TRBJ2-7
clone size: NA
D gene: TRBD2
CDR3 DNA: TGTGCCACCGGGGGCGTGGCGGGAGGGTACGAGCAGTACTTC
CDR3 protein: CATGGVAGGYEQYF

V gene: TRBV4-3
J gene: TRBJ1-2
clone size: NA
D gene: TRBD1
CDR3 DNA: TGCGCCAGCAGCCAAGAAAGAATGGACAGGCGCTATGGCTACACCTTC
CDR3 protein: CASSQERMDRRYGYTF

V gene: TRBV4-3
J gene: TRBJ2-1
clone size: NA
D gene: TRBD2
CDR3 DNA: TGCGCCAGCAGCCAACCCCACCCCGCGGGAGTCGGCAATGAGCAGTTCTTC
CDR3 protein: CASSQPHPAGVGNEQFF

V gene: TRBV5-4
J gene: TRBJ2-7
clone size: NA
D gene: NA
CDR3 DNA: TGTGCCAGCAGCATGAGAGACAAGTCCTACGAGCAGTACTTC
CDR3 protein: CASSMRDKSYEQYF

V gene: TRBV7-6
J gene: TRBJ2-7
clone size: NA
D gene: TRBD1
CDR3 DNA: TGTGCCAGCAGCTTATCCCCGACGGGACAGGGATCCTCCTACGAGCAGTACTTC
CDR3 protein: CASSLSPTGQGSSYEQYF

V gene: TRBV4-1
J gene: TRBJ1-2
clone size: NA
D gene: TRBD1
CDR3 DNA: TGCGCCAGCAGCCAGCCGAGGACAGGGAACCTTGGCTACACCTTC
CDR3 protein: CASSQPRTGNLGYTF

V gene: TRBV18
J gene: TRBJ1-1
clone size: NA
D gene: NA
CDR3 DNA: TGTGCCAGCTCACCGGTAGAAAACACTGAAGCTTTCTTT
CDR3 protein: CASSPVENTEAFF

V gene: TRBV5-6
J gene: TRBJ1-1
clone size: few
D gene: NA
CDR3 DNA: TGTGCCAGCAGCTTGGGCACTTTTCACACTGAAGCTTTCTTT
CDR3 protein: CASSLGTFHTEAFF

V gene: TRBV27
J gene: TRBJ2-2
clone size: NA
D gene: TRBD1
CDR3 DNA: TGTGCCAGCCGGGACAGGGAGAACACCGGGGAGCTGTTTTTT
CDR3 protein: CASRDRENTGELFF

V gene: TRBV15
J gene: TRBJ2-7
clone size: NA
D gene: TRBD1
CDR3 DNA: TGTGCCACCAGCCCGGACAGGGTCGCCTACGAGCAGTACTTC
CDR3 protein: CATSPDRVAYEQYF

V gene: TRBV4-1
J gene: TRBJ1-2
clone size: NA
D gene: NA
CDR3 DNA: TGCGCCAGCAGCCTAGGACCGGGACAAAATAACTATGGCTACACCTTC
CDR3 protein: CASSLGPGQNNYGYTF

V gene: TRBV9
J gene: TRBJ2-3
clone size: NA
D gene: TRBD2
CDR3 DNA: TGTGCCAGCAGCCCGACGCTTAGCGGGAGGAGCCCTAGCACAGATACGCAGTATTTT
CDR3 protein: CASSPTLSGRSPSTDTQYF

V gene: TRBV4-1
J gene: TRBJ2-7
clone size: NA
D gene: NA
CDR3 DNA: TGCGCCAGCAGCCAAGCAGTTGACCCTACCCCATACGAGCAGTACTTC
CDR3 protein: CASSQAVDPTPYEQYF

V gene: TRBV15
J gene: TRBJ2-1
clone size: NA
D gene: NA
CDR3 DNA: TGTGCCACCAGCAGAGATGTCTCTAGCAATGAGCAGTTCTTC
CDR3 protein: CATSRDVSSNEQFF

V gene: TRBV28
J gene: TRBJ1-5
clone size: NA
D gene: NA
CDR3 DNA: TGTGCCAGCAGTTTCGGGACTCAGCCCCAGCATTTT
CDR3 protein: CASSFGTQPQHF

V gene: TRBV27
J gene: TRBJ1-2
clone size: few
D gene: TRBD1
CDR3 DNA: TGTGCCAGCAGTTTATTTCAGGGGGTGGGTGATGGCTACACCTTC
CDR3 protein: CASSLFQGVGDGYTF

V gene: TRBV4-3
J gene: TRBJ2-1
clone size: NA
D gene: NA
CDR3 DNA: TGCGCCAGCAGCCAAGATCTCTACAATGAGCAGTTCTTC
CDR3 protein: CASSQDLYNEQFF

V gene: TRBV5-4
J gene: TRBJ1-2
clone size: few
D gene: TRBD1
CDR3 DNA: TGTGCCAGCAGCCGGGACAGAGGGTTAGACTACACCTTC
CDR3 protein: CASSRDRGLDYTF

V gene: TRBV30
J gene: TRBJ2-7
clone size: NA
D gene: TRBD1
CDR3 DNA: TGTGCCGGTTGGACCGGGACAGGGTTAGACGAGCAGTACTTC
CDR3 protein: CAGWTGTGLDEQYF

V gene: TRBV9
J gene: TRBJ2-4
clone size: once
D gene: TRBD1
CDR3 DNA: TGTGCCAGCAGCGCCCGACAGGGGGCGGCCAAAAACATTCAGTACTTC
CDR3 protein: CASSARQGAAKNIQYF

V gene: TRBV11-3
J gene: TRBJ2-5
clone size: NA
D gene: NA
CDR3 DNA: TGTGCCAGCAGCTTAGGGGTTGGGGAGACCCAGTACTTC
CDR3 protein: CASSLGVGETQYF

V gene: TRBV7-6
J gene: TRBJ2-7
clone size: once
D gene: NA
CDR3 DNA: TGTGCCAGCAGCTTAGCTAGGGGCTACGAGCAGTACTTC
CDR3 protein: CASSLARGYEQYF

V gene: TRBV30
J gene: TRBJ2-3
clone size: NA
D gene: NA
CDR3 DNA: TGTGCCTGGAGTGTTTTAGATAGCCGCACAGATACGCAGTATTTT
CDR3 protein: CAWSVLDSRTDTQYF

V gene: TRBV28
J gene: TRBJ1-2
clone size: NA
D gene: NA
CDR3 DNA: TGTGCCAGCAGTTTAGAAGGGCCCCACTATGGCTACACCTTC
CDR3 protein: CASSLEGPHYGYTF

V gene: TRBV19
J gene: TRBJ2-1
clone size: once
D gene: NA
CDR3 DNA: TGTGCCAGTAGTATTAGGGACGGTTCCTACAATGAGCAGTTCTTC
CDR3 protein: CASSIRDGSYNEQFF

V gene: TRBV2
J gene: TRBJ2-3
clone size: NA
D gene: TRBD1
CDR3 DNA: TGTGCCAGCAGTGAGTTAACAGGGGACACAGATACGCAGTATTTT
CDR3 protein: CASSELTGDTDTQYF